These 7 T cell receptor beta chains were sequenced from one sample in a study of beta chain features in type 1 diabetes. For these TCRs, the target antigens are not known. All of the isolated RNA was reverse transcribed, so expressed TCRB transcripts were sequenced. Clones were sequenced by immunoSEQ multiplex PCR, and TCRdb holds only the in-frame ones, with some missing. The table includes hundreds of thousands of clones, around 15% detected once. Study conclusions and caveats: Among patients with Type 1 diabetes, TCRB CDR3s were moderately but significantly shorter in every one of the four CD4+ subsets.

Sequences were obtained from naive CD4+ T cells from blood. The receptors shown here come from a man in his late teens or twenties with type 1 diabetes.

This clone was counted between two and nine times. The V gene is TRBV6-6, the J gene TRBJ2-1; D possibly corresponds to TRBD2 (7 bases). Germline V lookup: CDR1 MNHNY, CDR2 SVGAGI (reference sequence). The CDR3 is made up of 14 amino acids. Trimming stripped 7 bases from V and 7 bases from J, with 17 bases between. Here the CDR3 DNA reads TGTGCCAGCAACTTTGGGGGGGGCCCGAATGAGCAGTTCTTC. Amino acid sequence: CASNFGGGPNEQFF.

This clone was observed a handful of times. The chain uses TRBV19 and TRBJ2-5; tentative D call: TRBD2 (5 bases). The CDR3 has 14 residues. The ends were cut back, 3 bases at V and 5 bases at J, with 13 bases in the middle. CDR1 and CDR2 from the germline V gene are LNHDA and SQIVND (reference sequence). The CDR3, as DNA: TGTGCCAGTAGTATGGTAGCGACGGAGGAGACCCAGTACTTC. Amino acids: CASSMVATEETQYF. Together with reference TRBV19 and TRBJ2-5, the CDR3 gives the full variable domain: DGGITQSPKYLFRKEGQNVTLSCEQNLNHDAMYWYRQDPGQGLRLIYYSQIVNDFQKGDIAEGYSVSREKKESFPLTVTSAQKNPTAFYLCASSMVATEETQYFGPGTRLLVL.

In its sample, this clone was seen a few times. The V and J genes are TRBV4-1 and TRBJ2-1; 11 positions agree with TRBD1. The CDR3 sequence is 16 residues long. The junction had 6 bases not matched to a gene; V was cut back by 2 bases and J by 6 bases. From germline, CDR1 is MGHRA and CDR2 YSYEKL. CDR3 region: CASSQPGTGGTNEQFF. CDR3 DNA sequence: TGCGCCAGCAGCCAACCCGGGACAGGGGGGACCAATGAGCAGTTCTTC.

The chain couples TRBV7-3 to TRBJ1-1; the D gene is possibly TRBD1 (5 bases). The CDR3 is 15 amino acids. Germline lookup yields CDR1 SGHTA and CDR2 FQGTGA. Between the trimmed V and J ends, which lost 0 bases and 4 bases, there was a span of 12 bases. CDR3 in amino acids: CASSLTAGYGTEAFF. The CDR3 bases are TGTGCCAGCAGCTTAACGGCAGGGTATGGCACTGAAGCTTTCTTT.

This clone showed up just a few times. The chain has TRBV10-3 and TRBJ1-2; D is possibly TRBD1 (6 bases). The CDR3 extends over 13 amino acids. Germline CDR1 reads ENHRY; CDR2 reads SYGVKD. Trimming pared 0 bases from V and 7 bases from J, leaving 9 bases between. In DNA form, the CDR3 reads TGTGCCATCAGTGAGTCGGGGGCGTTTGGCTACACCTTC. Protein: CAISESGAFGYTF.

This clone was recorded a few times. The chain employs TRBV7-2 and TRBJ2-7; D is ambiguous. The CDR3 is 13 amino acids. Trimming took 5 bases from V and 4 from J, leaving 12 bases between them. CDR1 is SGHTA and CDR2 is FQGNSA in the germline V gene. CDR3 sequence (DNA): TGTGCCAGCAGCCCCTGGGGAATTTACGAGCAGTACTTC. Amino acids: CASSPWGIYEQYF.

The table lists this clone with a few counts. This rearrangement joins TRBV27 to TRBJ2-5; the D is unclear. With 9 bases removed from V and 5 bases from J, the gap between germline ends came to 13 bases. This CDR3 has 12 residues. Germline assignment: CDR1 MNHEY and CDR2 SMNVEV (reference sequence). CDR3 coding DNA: TGTGCCAGTCACCCCGGACGGGAGACCCAGTACTTC. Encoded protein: CASHPGRETQYF.